Listed here is a single T cell receptor (beta chain). The data belong to a study of blood T cell repertoires in COVID-19. The protocol was immunoSEQ multiplex PCR, while the TCRdb copy is restricted to in-frame clones and leaves out a portion. The table lists approximately 300,000 clones, approximately 87% of them singletons, with approximately 5.3% in the top ten. Germline V CDR1 and CDR2: SQVTM, ANQGSEA. Trimming took off 6 bases at V and 1 base at J, with 13 bases between the two ends. This CDR3 comprises 13 residues. Those who participated ranged in age from about 18 to 89 years and resided in around 22 US areas. Researchers sorted participants into cohorts using their self-reported clinical history.

The chain recombines TRBV29-1 with TRBJ2-7; a possible D gene is TRBD1 (5 bases). Specimen: PBMCs or T cells enriched from blood (not recorded which). This TCR came from a woman aged 25 to 39 who had recovered from COVID-19. The CDR3, as DNA: TGCAGCGTCTCTGGACACGATTCCTACGAGCAGTACTTC. This encodes CSVSGHDSYEQYF.